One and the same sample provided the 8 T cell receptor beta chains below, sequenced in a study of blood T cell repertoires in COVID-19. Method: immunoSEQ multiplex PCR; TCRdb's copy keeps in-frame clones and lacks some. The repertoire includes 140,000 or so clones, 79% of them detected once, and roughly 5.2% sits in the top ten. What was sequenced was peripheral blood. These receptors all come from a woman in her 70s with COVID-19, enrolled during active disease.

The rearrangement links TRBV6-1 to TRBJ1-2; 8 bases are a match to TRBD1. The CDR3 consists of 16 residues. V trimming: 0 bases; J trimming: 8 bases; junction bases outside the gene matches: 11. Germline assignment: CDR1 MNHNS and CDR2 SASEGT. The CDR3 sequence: CASSEALPQGARGYTF. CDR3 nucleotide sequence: TGTGCCAGCAGTGAAGCGCTTCCCCAGGGGGCTCGGGGCTACACCTTC.

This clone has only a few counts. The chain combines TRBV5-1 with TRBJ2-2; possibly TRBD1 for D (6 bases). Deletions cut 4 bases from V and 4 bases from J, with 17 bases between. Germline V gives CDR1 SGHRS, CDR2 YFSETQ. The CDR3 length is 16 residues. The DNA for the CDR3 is TGCGCCAGCAGCCTCCGGACAGCGCCGGGCACCGGGGAGCTGTTTTTT. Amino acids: CASSLRTAPGTGELFF. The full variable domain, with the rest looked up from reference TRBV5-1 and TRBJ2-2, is KAGVTQTPRYLIKTRGQQVTLSCSPISGHRSVSWYQQTPGQGLQFLFEYFSETQRNKGNFPGRFSGRQFSNSRSEMNVSTLELGDSALYLCASSLRTAPGTGELFFGEGSRLTVL.

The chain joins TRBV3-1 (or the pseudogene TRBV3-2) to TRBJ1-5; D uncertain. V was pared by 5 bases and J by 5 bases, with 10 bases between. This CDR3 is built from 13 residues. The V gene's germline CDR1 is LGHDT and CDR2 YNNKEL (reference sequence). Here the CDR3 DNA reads TGTGCCAGCAGCGCGGGTCGAGATCAGCCCCAGCATTTT. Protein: CASSAGRDQPQHF.

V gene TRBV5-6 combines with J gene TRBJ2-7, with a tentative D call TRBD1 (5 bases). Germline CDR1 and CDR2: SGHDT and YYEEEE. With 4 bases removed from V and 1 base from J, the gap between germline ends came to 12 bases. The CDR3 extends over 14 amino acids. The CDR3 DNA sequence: TGTGCCAGCAGCATCTTGACAGTATCCTACGAGCAGTACTTC. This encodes CASSILTVSYEQYF.

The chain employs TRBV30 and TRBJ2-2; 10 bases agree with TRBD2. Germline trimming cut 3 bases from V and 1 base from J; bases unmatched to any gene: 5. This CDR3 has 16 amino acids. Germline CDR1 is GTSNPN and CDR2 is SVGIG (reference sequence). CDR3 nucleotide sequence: TGTGCCTGGAGCCGTAGCGGGGGGATGAACACCGGGGAGCTGTTTTTT. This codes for CAWSRSGGMNTGELFF.

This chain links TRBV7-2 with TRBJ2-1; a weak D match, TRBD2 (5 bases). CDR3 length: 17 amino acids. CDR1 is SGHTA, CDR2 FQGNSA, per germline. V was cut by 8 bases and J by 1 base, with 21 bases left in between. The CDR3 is CASLGRGGGRSYNEQFF. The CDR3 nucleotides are TGTGCCAGCCTAGGACGGGGTGGCGGGCGTTCCTACAATGAGCAGTTCTTC. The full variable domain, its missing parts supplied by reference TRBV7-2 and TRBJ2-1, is GAGVSQSPSNKVTEKGKDVELRCDPISGHTALYWYRQSLGQGLEFLIYFQGNSAPDKSGLPSDRFSAERTGGSVSTLTIQRTQQEDSAVYLCASLGRGGGRSYNEQFFGPGTRLTVL.

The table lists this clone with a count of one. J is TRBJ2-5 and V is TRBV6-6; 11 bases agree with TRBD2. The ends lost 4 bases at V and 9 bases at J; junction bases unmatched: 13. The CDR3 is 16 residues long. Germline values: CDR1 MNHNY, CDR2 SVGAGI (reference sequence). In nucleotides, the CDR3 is TGTGCCAGCAGTTCTCCGGGACTAGCGGTATCGTCGGCCCAGTACTTC. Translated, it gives CASSSPGLAVSSAQYF.

The CDR3 bases are TGTGCCAGCAGTGTGGCGATGGGGGGTGAGCAGTTCTTC. Protein sequence: CASSVAMGGEQFF. This sequence joins TRBV12-3 or TRBV12-4 and TRBJ2-1; possibly TRBD2 for D (6 bases). The CDR3 totals 13 residues. The ends were cut back, 5 bases at V and 9 bases at J, with 14 bases in the middle.